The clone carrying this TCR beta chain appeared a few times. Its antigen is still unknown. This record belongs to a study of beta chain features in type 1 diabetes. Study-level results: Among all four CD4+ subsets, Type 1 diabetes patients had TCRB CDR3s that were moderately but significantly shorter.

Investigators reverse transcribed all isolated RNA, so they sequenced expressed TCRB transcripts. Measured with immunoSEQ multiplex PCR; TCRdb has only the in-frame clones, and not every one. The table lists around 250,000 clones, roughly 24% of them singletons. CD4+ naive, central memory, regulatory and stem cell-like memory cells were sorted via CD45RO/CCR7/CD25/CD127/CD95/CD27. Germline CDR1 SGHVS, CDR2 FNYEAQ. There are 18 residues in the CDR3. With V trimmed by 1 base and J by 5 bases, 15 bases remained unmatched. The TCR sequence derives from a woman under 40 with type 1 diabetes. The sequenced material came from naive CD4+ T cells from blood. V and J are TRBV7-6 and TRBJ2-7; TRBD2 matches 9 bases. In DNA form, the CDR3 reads TGTGCCAGCAGCTTAGACCCCCCCGGCGGGAGGGCCCACGACGAGCAGTACTTC. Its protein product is CASSLDPPGGRAHDEQYF.